These 25 T cell receptor beta chains were sequenced from one sample in a study of shared clonotypes between healthy human individuals (dated by TCRdb to about 2020). CD8 naive samples were CD45RO-negative cells positively selected for CCR7, giving a CD45RA+CCR7+ population that excluded TemRA cells. Library creation used the immunoSEQ multiplex PCR assay. TCRdb mirrors the immuneACCESS table, restricted to in-frame sequences. Some clones are absent from its copies; in checked studies, under half trace to an unresolved V gene, and the reason for the others is unknown. This sample is represented by around 1.9 million clones; approximately 92% of them were singletons. About 1.7% of the sample is in the top ten clones. Sequencing used naive CD8+ T cells from PBMCs. Sample cell subset or site, as interpreted from the label and publication: CD45RA+CCR7+. Receptors were obtained from a man between 18 and 29 years old in good health. Some clones in this sample may be carry-over from other donors' samples.

The chain carries TRBV28 and TRBJ2-5, with TRBD1 matching over 10 bases. Germline V gives CDR1 MDHEN, CDR2 SYDVKM. This CDR3 has 15 residues. V gave up 5 bases and J gave up 5 bases; unmatched junction bases: 8. CDR3 in amino acids: CASSPWTGGRETQYF. In DNA form, the CDR3 reads TGTGCCAGCAGTCCTTGGACAGGGGGACGGGAGACCCAGTACTTC.

The chain couples TRBV2 to TRBJ2-7; D possibly corresponds to TRBD2 (5 bases). CDR3 length: 15 amino acids. V gave up 0 bases and J gave up 2 bases, with 11 bases separating them. CDR1 SNHLY and CDR2 FYNNEI come from the germline V gene. CDR3 sequence: CASSEAEGIPYEQYF. In DNA, the CDR3 is TGTGCCAGCAGTGAAGCAGAGGGCATCCCCTACGAGCAGTACTTC. Full variable domain (missing parts from reference TRBV2 and TRBJ2-7): EPEVTQTPSHQVTQMGQEVILRCVPISNHLYFYWYRQILGQKVEFLVSFYNNEISEKSEIFDDQFSVERPDGSNFTLKIRSTKLEDSAMYFCASSEAEGIPYEQYFGPGTRLTVT.

The chain carries TRBV28 and TRBJ2-1; D is unresolved. Trimming shortened V by 2 bases and J by 8 bases, and 7 bases separated the two germline ends. From germline, CDR1 is MDHEN and CDR2 SYDVKM. This CDR3 is built from 12 residues. The CDR3 region is CASSLIIDEQFF. CDR3 DNA sequence: TGTGCCAGCAGTTTAATAATCGATGAGCAGTTCTTC.

The chain has TRBV7-9 and TRBJ2-1, with D perhaps TRBD1 or TRBD2 (5 bases each). There are 17 residues in the CDR3. The germline gives CDR1 SEHNR, CDR2 FQNEAQ (reference sequence). V lost 3 bases to trimming and J lost 7 bases, with 22 bases between them. The CDR3 coding sequence is TGTGCCAGCAGCTTCATTGCCGGGACCCCCCTTGAGAATGAGCAGTTCTTC. Its protein is CASSFIAGTPLENEQFF. The entire variable domain, with the rest obtained from reference TRBV7-9 and TRBJ2-1, is as follows: DTGVSQNPRHKITKRGQNVTFRCDPISEHNRLYWYRQTLGQGPEFLTYFQNEAQLEKSRLLSDRFSAERPKGSFSTLEIQRTEQGDSAMYLCASSFIAGTPLENEQFFGPGTRLTVL.

This clone was seen a handful of times. The chain combines TRBV4-2 with TRBJ1-2, with D possibly TRBD1 on 6 matching bases. Germline lookup yields CDR1 LGHNA and CDR2 YNFKEQ. The CDR3 has 14 amino acids. V lost 0 bases and J 8 bases, leaving 13 bases between the germline ends. CDR3 loop: CASSQDGGPRGYTF. The CDR3, as DNA: TGTGCCAGCAGCCAAGACGGGGGCCCTAGAGGCTACACCTTC.

The chain links TRBV25-1 to TRBJ1-6; D is ambiguous. V lost 4 bases to trimming and J lost 5 bases, with 6 bases between them. The CDR3 sequence is 13 residues long. Germline V gives CDR1 MGHDK, CDR2 SYGVNS. The DNA for the CDR3 is TGTGCCAGCAGTGGTTCAGATAATTCACCCCTCCACTTT. Protein sequence: CASSGSDNSPLHF.

This chain joins TRBV9 and TRBJ2-1; 9 nucleotides align to TRBD2. Germline V lookup: CDR1 SGDLS, CDR2 YYNGEE. This CDR3 is built from 16 residues. Trimming cost V 5 bases and J 5 bases; bases outside gene matches: 11. The CDR3 DNA is TGTGCCAGCAGAGGGAGTGCGGGAGGGCCAGACAATGAGCAGTTCTTC. This codes for CASRGSAGGPDNEQFF.

The V and J genes are TRBV7-6 and TRBJ2-7, with D perhaps TRBD1 (6 bases). V gave up 4 bases and J gave up 3 bases, with 10 bases separating them. The CDR3 contains 13 residues. In germline, CDR1 is SGHVS, CDR2 FNYEAQ. This CDR3 reads CASSWTDNYEQYF. CDR3 coding DNA: TGTGCCAGCAGCTGGACAGATAACTACGAGCAGTACTTC.

The table lists this clone with a count of one. The chain carries TRBV29-1 and TRBJ1-1; a possible D gene is TRBD1 (6 bases). Germline V CDR1 and CDR2: SQVTM, ANQGSEA. V was cut by 2 bases and J by 0 bases, with 16 bases left in between. The CDR3 consists of 16 residues. The CDR3: CSVEQGRTTMNTEAFF. As DNA, the CDR3 is TGCAGCGTTGAACAGGGGCGGACCACCATGAACACTGAAGCTTTCTTT.

The gene calls are TRBV4-1 and TRBJ2-7; 9 nucleotides line up with TRBD1. This CDR3 region has 18 residues. V was clipped by 2 bases and J by 3 bases; unmatched bases: 14. CDR1 is MGHRA and CDR2 is YSYEKL in the germline V gene. The CDR3 loop reads CASSQFGPPGTGIYEQYF. The CDR3 DNA sequence: TGCGCCAGCAGCCAATTTGGACCCCCCGGGACAGGGATCTACGAGCAGTACTTC.

A single count supports this clone. At the DNA level, this CDR3 is encoded by other sequences in the same sample as well. This chain connects TRBV27 to TRBJ1-1, with 11 positions matching TRBD1. This CDR3 comprises 14 residues. After removal of 5 bases from V and 4 bases from J, the junction contained 3 bases not matched to a gene. The germline gives CDR1 MNHEY, CDR2 SMNVEV (reference sequence). CDR3: CASSRTGGFTEAFF. CDR3 coding DNA: TGTGCCAGCAGTAGGACAGGGGGCTTCACTGAAGCTTTCTTT.

The gene calls are TRBV27 and TRBJ2-7; D not certain. The CDR3 is 14 residues long. Germline values: CDR1 MNHEY, CDR2 SMNVEV (reference sequence). Trimming pared 5 bases from V and 0 bases from J, leaving 11 bases between. CDR3 bases: TGTGCCAGCAGTCCCCTCACGGGCTCCTACGAGCAGTACTTC. Translated: CASSPLTGSYEQYF.

Remarks on this clone: In the same sample, other DNA sequences code for this CDR3. The chain has TRBV7-9 and TRBJ1-1; D is unclear. V was trimmed by 1 base and J by 1 base, leaving 4 bases between them. This CDR3 comprises 13 residues. Germline CDR1 SEHNR, CDR2 FQNEAQ (reference sequence). CDR3 amino acids: CASSLEGNTEAFF. For the CDR3, the DNA is TGTGCCAGCAGCTTAGAGGGGAACACTGAAGCTTTCTTT.

This clone was found once. The V and J genes are TRBV11-2 and TRBJ2-2; no reliable D call. Germline CDR1 is SGHAT and CDR2 is FQNNGV. The CDR3 is 15 amino acids. With 4 bases removed from V and 0 bases from J, the gap between germline ends came to 9 bases. DNA for the CDR3: TGTGCCAGCAGCTCTACACAGTCGAACACCGGGGAGCTGTTTTTT. As protein: CASSSTQSNTGELFF.

This rearrangement joins TRBV9 to TRBJ2-2; D perhaps matches TRBD2 (5 bases). This CDR3 has 14 amino acids. Germline values: CDR1 SGDLS, CDR2 YYNGEE. The V gene lost 4 bases and the J gene lost 4 bases, with 11 bases spanning the gap. CDR3 nucleotide sequence: TGTGCCAGCAGCACGCGACTATTCACCGGGGAGCTGTTTTTT. As protein: CASSTRLFTGELFF.

The rearrangement joins TRBV5-8 to TRBJ2-7; D is unclear. Germline CDR1 and CDR2: SGHTS and YDEGEE. The CDR3 totals 13 residues. Trimming cost V 1 base and J 7 bases, with 12 bases left between them. The CDR3 is CASSLIARGEQYF. The CDR3 DNA follows: TGTGCCAGCAGCTTGATCGCCAGAGGAGAGCAGTACTTC.

The chain has TRBV7-2 and TRBJ2-7; D unclear. Looked up from germline, CDR1 is SGHTA and CDR2 is FQGNSA. The V gene lost 1 base and the J gene lost 5 bases, with 18 bases spanning the gap. The CDR3 has 16 amino acids. In DNA form, the CDR3 reads TGTGCCAGCAGCTTAGTGTCCAGTTCTCACCCCGACGAGCAGTACTTC. Encoded protein: CASSLVSSSHPDEQYF.

The chain carries TRBV4-1 and TRBJ1-1; 10 bases align to TRBD1. The CDR3 runs 14 residues. J was trimmed by 4 bases and V by 3 bases; bases with no gene match: 2. The germline CDR1 and CDR2 sequences are MGHRA and YSYEKL. CDR3 DNA sequence: TGCGCCAGCAGCCAGGGGACAGGGGTCACTGAAGCTTTCTTT. Protein: CASSQGTGVTEAFF.

The gene calls are TRBV7-8 and TRBJ2-1; D perhaps matches TRBD2 (6 bases). CDR1 SGHVS and CDR2 FQNEAQ come from the germline V gene. V gave up 5 bases and J gave up 0 bases, with 20 bases separating them. The CDR3 runs 18 residues. The CDR3 nucleotides read TGTGCCAGCAGCCCACTTAATCCCCTAGCGAGCTCCTACAATGAGCAGTTCTTC. Its protein product is CASSPLNPLASSYNEQFF.

The V and J genes are TRBV28 and TRBJ2-7; 8 nucleotides align to TRBD2. This CDR3 is 15 amino acids long. The V gene end was trimmed by 7 bases and the J gene end by 4 bases; junction bases not matched to a gene: 12. Germline V gene data show CDR1 as MDHEN and CDR2 as SYDVKM. The CDR3 region has the DNA TGTGCCAGCAATCCCTTACTAGCGGAGTCTTACGAGCAGTACTTC. This sequence encodes CASNPLLAESYEQYF.

The chain recombines TRBV7-9 with TRBJ2-5; 12 bases map to TRBD2. The germline V gene encodes CDR1 SEHNR and CDR2 FQNEAQ (reference sequence). The CDR3 has 16 amino acids. V lost 1 base, J lost 4 bases, and 4 bases stayed unmatched. The CDR3 DNA reads TGTGCCAGCAGCTTAGGACTAGCGGGAGCCCCAGAGACCCAGTACTTC. Translated, it gives CASSLGLAGAPETQYF.

This chain links TRBV5-4 with TRBJ1-1; D is uncertain. The germline V and J ends were trimmed by 4 bases and 8 bases, with 9 bases remaining between them. The germline V gene has CDR1 SGHNT and CDR2 YYREEE (reference sequence). This CDR3 has 11 residues. CDR3 in DNA: TGTGCCAGCAGCAACGACTTGGAAGCTTTCTTT. This encodes CASSNDLEAFF.

The CDR3 DNA is TGTGCCAGTAGTATAGTTGCGTCGGGCTACTCCTACGAGCAGTACTTC. It is translated as CASSIVASGYSYEQYF. The rearrangement links TRBV19 to TRBJ2-7, with D hard to call. Trimming cost V 1 base and J 0 bases, with 13 bases left between them. This CDR3 comprises 16 residues. The germline CDR1 and CDR2 sequences are LNHDA and SQIVND (reference sequence).

This clone was recorded once. The rearrangement links TRBV9 to TRBJ2-1; the match to TRBD2 covers 8 bases. Germline CDR1 SGDLS, CDR2 YYNGEE. The CDR3 is made up of 15 amino acids. V was clipped by 4 bases and J by 2 bases; unmatched bases: 5. CDR3 protein: CASSSPGRAYNEQFF. Written as DNA, the CDR3 is TGTGCCAGCAGCTCCCCCGGGAGGGCCTACAATGAGCAGTTCTTC.

The gene calls are TRBV14 and TRBJ2-3; no clear D gene. The CDR3 is 13 amino acids. In germline, CDR1 is SGHDN, CDR2 FVKESK. Trimming took off 5 bases at V and 9 bases at J, with 15 bases between the two ends. The CDR3 reads CASSSPARRTQYF. The CDR3 region has the DNA TGTGCCAGCAGCTCTCCGGCCCGCCGAACGCAGTATTTT.